A single T cell receptor beta chain is shown here with its context. This clonotype appeared a few times. There is no known antigen for this receptor. The record has no base qualities; no much larger clone is one base away. The source of the sample is a study of human T cells and chemical hapten exposure (dated by TCRdb to the early 2020s). Regarding the research as a whole: For sensitization, 2% DPC in acetone was applied to a 2 cm by 2 cm area of upper inner arm skin. Libraries were pooled for sequencing, and variation in per-sample TCR yields was attributed mainly to small differences in library volumes within the pool. Patch testing was performed on the upper back with Finn chambers containing 0.01% DPC, and the patch tests were scored after 6 days according to International Contact Dermatitis Research Group standards. The patient cohort, mostly female, included alopecia areata with under or over 50% scalp involvement, alopecia totalis and alopecia universalis. Throughout the study period of about 23 weeks, patients also received therapeutic DPC doses to the scalp every week. The study tracked peripheral blood TCR repertoire changes in vivo during primary and secondary sensitization to the hapten diphenylcyclopropenone (DPC) in alopecia patients. Around 30 alopecia patients provided blood for TCR sequencing at one to four time points (pre-sensitization, 2, 6 and 24 weeks). Blood samples were taken from patients before sensitization (week 0) and then at 2, 6 and about 24 weeks after DPC sensitization. Findings and caveats that apply to the study as a whole: The number of PT1 expanded TCRs positively correlated with patch test score, significant at thresholds 8, 16 and 32 but not 4. Repeated subsampling changed both the strength of the expansion versus patch-test correlation and the threshold at which the correlation became significant. No change with DPC sensitization was found in the number of TCRs above 1 in 1000 frequency, and no evidence of global repertoire structure alterations was found. Alopecia, a presumed autoimmune disease, was present in all patients, so the immune response of the patients might differ from that of healthy individuals. Expanded TCRs formed significantly more large CDR3 similarity clusters than pre-sensitization or healthy control sets, consistent with antigen-driven responses.

Library preparation was by RACE. Instrument on record: NextSeq 500. Library preparation attached unique molecular identifiers to individual cDNA molecules for quantitative, reproducible TCR counting. Each blood RNA sample was used to sequence both TCR alpha and TCR beta chains. As for the original processing: The median number of TCRs per sample was roughly 98,000, ranging from 23,224 to 690,600. The Decombinator software suite was used to annotate the V, J and CDR3 of the TCR reads. To make PS versus PT1 abundance plots, every sample was subsampled to the same number of TCRs (28,000). Expanded TCRs were defined as absent before sensitization and observed at least eight times at the 2-week time point. TCRdb took the public reads, trimmed them with fastp at Q25, ran MiXCR for clone calling and kept in-frame beta chains. A single entry per CDR3 protein holds the most common genes and DNA from its merged rows. These V and J calls derive from TCRdb rather than the authors' analysis. The sample data list around 250,000 distinct CDR3 sequences, and about 8.6% of these were observed just once. The ten biggest clones cover 2.3% of the sample.

The CDR3, from cysteine to phenylalanine, totals 14 residues. The retained sequence is limited to the CDR3, 42 bases, with the frame set at the first base. A distance of 9 bases separates the germline ends of V and J, which lose 5 bases and 1 base respectively. Sample time point, as interpreted from the label and publication: pre-sensitization, week 0. Explained via the paper, the treatment or condition label denotes: therapeutic diphenylcyclopropenone sensitization with weekly scalp DPC. At every patch-test visit, the blood draw took place before the patch test was put on. To be eligible, patients had to be aged 18 to 70, diagnosed with alopecia and judged suitable for DPC therapy, while pregnant patients were excluded. Total RNA was extracted from unfractionated whole blood collected in Tempus Blood RNA tubes.

This sample comprised whole blood, obtained in connection with sensitization to the hapten diphenylcyclopropenone (DPC). This receptor was taken from a woman in her forties with alopecia areata. Some clones in this sample may be carry-over from other donors' samples. This chain joins TRBV12-3 or TRBV12-4 to TRBJ1-5; the D gene remains uncertain. The base sequence is TGTGCCAGCAGTGTCTCTAACAGCAATCAGCCCCAGCATTTT. It specifies CASSVSNSNQPQHF.